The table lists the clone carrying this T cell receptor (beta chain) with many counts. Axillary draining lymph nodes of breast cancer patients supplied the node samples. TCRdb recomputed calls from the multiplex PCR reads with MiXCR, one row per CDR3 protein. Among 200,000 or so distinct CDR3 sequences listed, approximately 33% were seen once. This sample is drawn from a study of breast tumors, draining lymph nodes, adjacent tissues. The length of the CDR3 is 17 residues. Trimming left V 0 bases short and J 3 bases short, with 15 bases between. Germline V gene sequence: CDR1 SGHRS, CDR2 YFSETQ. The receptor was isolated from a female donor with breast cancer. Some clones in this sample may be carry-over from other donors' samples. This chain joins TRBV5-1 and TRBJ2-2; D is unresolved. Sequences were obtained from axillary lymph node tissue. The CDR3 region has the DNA TGCGCCAGCAGCTTGGAAACACAAACGAGGTACACCGGGGAGCTGTTTTTT. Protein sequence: CASSLETQTRYTGELFF.